This T cell receptor beta chain is from a study of T cell repertoires in cytomegalovirus infection. Across the study: A matching HLA type, together with CMV infection, was signaled by public TCR beta signatures.

Ten or more counts support this clonotype. What it recognizes is unknown. Findings of the study overall: The ex vivo response was dominated by HLA-C-restricted CMV-specific TCR beta clonotypes.

TCRdb processed the reads anew with MiXCR; each CDR3 protein has one entry. This table holds under 200,000 distinct CDR3 sequences, about a tenth found once. What was sequenced was PBMCs. This clonotype originated in a human donor in good health (CMV status not recorded). Some clones in this sample may be carry-over from other donors' samples.

The CDR3 nucleotides are TGTGCCAGCAGTTCTGAAGATAACCTCCGAAATGAGCAGTTCTTC. Its translation: CASSSEDNLRNEQFF. The chain links TRBV6-2 or TRBV6-3 to TRBJ2-1; D is unresolved. The CDR3 totals 15 residues. Germline CDR1 is MNHEY and CDR2 is SVGEGT. The V end was cut by 4 bases, the J end by 7 bases, with 17 bases between.